The clone carrying this T cell receptor (beta chain) appeared a single time. The data were obtained in a study of CD8+ T cells in alopecia areata. TCR sequencing used cDNA made by reverse transcription of extracted RNA. Sequenced by immunoSEQ multiplex PCR; TCRdb stores in-frame clones only, minus some. The table includes 150,000 to 200,000 clones, 50% to 65% detected once. There are 13 residues in the CDR3. V was pared by 0 bases and J by 1 base, with 1 base between. Germline V CDR1 and CDR2: LNHNV, YYDKDF (reference sequence). The treatment here: oral pan-JAK inhibitor, 5-10 mg twice daily. The rearrangement joins TRBV15 to TRBJ1-3; D not certain. This sequence originates from a human donor with alopecia areata. The starting material was CD4+ T cells sorted from blood, obtained at week 24, from a patient treated with tofacitinib. In DNA form, the CDR3 reads TGTGCCACCAGCAGAGATTCTGGAAACACCATATATTTT. Its translation: CATSRDSGNTIYF.